This TCR beta chain comes out of a study of T cells in Graves' hyperthyroidism and ophthalmopathy. Study-wide findings and caveats: Among thyroid clonotypes expanded above 0.001, most also appeared in blood.

Individuals with ophthalmopathy presented a Clinical Activity Score of at least 3, a NOSPECS grade of at least 4 and a duration under 3 months. PBMCs were obtained from approximately 10 ml fresh peripheral blood. Amplification of TCR beta CDR3 regions used RNA as the template. The TCR CDR3 first-round RT-PCR relied on the HTBI primer set. TCRdb passed the multiplex PCR reads through MiXCR, listing each CDR3 protein once. This sample has about 500,000 distinct CDR3 sequences, with roughly a sixth found just once. This clonotype was detected only a few times. Its antigen is unknown. With 0 bases clipped from V and 8 bases from J, the junction kept 8 bases outside the gene matches. Germline V gene data show CDR1 as MGHRA and CDR2 as YSYEKL. The CDR3 is 15 amino acids.

This sequence originates from a woman under 30 with Graves' ophthalmopathy. The sample taken for sequencing was blood. V is TRBV4-1 and J is TRBJ1-1, with 8 bases that match TRBD1. The CDR3 protein is CASSQDITGGIEAFF. DNA of the CDR3: TGCGCCAGCAGCCAAGATATAACAGGGGGTATCGAAGCTTTCTTT.